The text below deals with one TCR beta chain. There are many counts of this clonotype. No antigen is known for it. The record has no base qualities; no much larger clone is one base away. The data belong to a study of molecular identifiers for immune sequencing clone quantification listed by TCRdb under 2018. Broadly, across the study: For a replicate experiment, the RNA from either roughly 18,000 or 92,000 naive CD8 T cells was divided into five aliquots, and four of those aliquots went on to sequencing. This methods study used CD8 T cells to benchmark TCR RNA copy counting and molecular-identifier clustering-based TCR repertoire sequencing (MIDCIRS). Study-level results and caveats: When barcode sub-clustering was not used, chimeric consensus sequences inflated TCR diversity, with chimeras reaching as high as 47%. The naive libraries included spiked-in Jurkat TCR RNA (approximately 11 copies' worth), and this RNA is not part of the donor repertoire. Highly expanded clone sizes could be underestimated because identical TCR molecules may share a barcode. In CMV-specific effector cells, over 99% of molecules were held by clones above 20 RNA copies, whereas under 1% of molecules were held by such clones in naive cells. A single cell's worth of spiked-in Jurkat TCR RNA was reported detectable even among about a million naive CD8 T cells. Modeling estimated 2.5 to 3.5 recovered TCR RNA copies per cell, compared with about 10 by digital PCR, which implies 30% to 35% capture efficiency.

To prepare the library, PCR was applied. Sequenced using an Illumina HiSeq 4000. Bulk TCR libraries were generated as previously described, with the TCR primers listed in Table S5 used. Total RNA was purified with the Qiagen AllPrep DNA/RNA kit. Reads from multiple sequencing runs of the same library were pooled before analysis. Per the original workflow: Only reads with exact TCR constant sequence were kept, trimmed to 150 nt, and grouped by their 12-nt molecular barcodes. Reads within each barcode group were sub-clustered using a 15% Levenshtein threshold, and quality-weighted consensus sequences were constructed for each RNA molecule. Non-functional sequences were discarded, and so were lower-count sequences lying one edit away from another sequence. Barcode sub-clusters with fewer than 20% of the maximum read count were removed, based on fitting two negative binomial distributions. TCRdb reprocessing: public reads trimmed at Q25 with fastp, clones called with MiXCR, in-frame beta chains kept. Rows are unified per CDR3 protein, each entry keeping the most common DNA and genes. In this record, the V and J calls reflect TCRdb's handling and not the investigators' own analysis. Within this sample are under 650,000 distinct CDR3 sequences, with approximately 20% of them counted one time only. The ten top clones hold 0.75% to 0.95% of the sample.

Libraries of naive CD8 T cells were built from anywhere between about 19,000 and 1,100,000 sorted cells, with 10%, 30% or 50% of the purified RNA used. Naive CD8 T cells, defined as CD8+CD4-CCR7+CD45RA+, were FACS-sorted into RLT Plus buffer on a BD FACSAria II. To test detection sensitivity, Jurkat RNA equivalent to under 12 TCR copies was spiked into samples of roughly 18,000-1,000,000 naive CD8 T cells. CD8 T cells were enriched using RosetteSep CD8+ T Cell Enrichment Cocktail and Ficoll-Paque, and the enriched cells then underwent ACK red cell lysis. From V the trimming removes 6 bases and from J it removes 6 bases, while the gene matches leave 13 bases of the junction unaccounted for. Reading the germline V gene (reference sequence) gives CDR1 DFQATT and CDR2 SNEGSKA. The CDR3 goes from the cysteine to the phenylalanine over 15 residues. CDR3 DNA only is kept here, 45 bases in frame from base 1.

Sequenced: naive CD8+ T cells from blood, with Jurkat cell RNA spiked in. Explained via the paper, the cell subset or site label denotes: FACS-sorted CD8+CD4-CCR7+CD45RA+ naive T cells. The sequence links TRBV20-1 to TRBJ2-3; 9 middle bases align to TRBD1. The TCR originated in a human donor in good health. Some libraries in this study had Jurkat cell RNA spiked in. For the CDR3, the sequence is CSARDREEVVDTQYF. The base sequence is TGCAGTGCGAGGGACAGGGAGGAGGTTGTTGATACGCAGTATTTT.